This record looks at one T cell receptor (beta chain) sequence and its context. CDR3 length: 15 residues. V trimming: 7 bases; J trimming: 1 base; junction bases outside the gene matches: 3. The germline CDR1 and CDR2 sequences are MDHEN and SYDVKM. Measured with immunoSEQ multiplex PCR; TCRdb has only the in-frame clones, and not every one. The data contain about 18,000 clones, roughly 89% of them singletons. This sample stems from a study of T cell changes during pregnancy in multiple sclerosis. The starting material was CD8+ T cells from peripheral blood mononuclear cells, obtained in the third trimester of pregnancy. The source is a female donor in good health, enrolled as a control in a pregnancy study. The chain couples TRBV28 to TRBJ2-3; 12 bases are shared with TRBD2. CDR3 coding DNA: TGTGCCAGCACCCGACTAGCGGGGGGCACAGATACGCAGTATTTT. This gives the protein CASTRLAGGTDTQYF.